These T cell receptor beta chains were read from a single sample in a study of blood T cell repertoires in COVID-19. Profiled with immunoSEQ multiplex PCR; TCRdb holds only in-frame clones, not every one. In the table there are 150,000 or so clones, over 80% of which are singletons. Sequencing was done on a sample of peripheral blood. All receptors derive from a woman aged 55-70 years with acute or convalescent COVID-19. Both conserved end residues are part of each CDR3. The D gene is left open where the match is weak. Clone sizes are given selectively: once, few, many, or a class where the clone is expanded.

V gene	J gene	D gene	clone size	CDR3 protein	CDR3 DNA
TRBV9	TRBJ2-1	TRBD2	-	CASSPAGGYNEQFF	TGTGCCAGCAGCCCTGCGGGGGGGTACAATGAGCAGTTCTTC
TRBV6-2/TRBV6-3	TRBJ2-7	TRBD2	-	CASSYFRLAGPLAYEQYF	TGTGCCAGCAGTTACTTTCGACTAGCGGGACCCCTGGCCTACGAGCAGTACTTC
TRBV10-3	TRBJ2-3	-	once	CAISVGGVRGPTDTQYF	TGTGCCATCAGTGTGGGGGGTGTTAGGGGGCCCACAGATACGCAGTATTTT
TRBV6-5	TRBJ1-5	-	-	CASSPGIDQPQHF	TGTGCCAGCTCTCCAGGGATAGACCAGCCCCAGCATTTT
TRBV7-2	TRBJ1-6	-	-	CASSFLTGINSPLHF	TGTGCCAGCAGCTTCCTTACAGGGATTAATTCACCCCTCCACTTT
TRBV5-4	TRBJ2-3	-	-	CASSLSGGAADTQYF	TGTGCCAGCAGCCTGAGTGGGGGCGCGGCAGATACGCAGTATTTT
TRBV18	TRBJ2-7	TRBD2	-	CASSRTSGGGDEQYF	TGTGCCAGCTCGAGGACTAGCGGGGGAGGGGACGAGCAGTACTTC
TRBV18	TRBJ1-6	TRBD1	-	CASSPGRTGTNSPLHF	TGTGCCAGCTCACCAGGTCGGACAGGGACGAATTCACCCCTCCACTTT
TRBV6-5	TRBJ1-4	TRBD1	-	CASGTGVEKLFF	TGTGCCAGCGGGACAGGGGTTGAAAAACTGTTTTTT
TRBV18	TRBJ2-5	-	-	CASSPGQQETQYF	TGTGCCAGCTCACCAGGCCAGCAAGAGACCCAGTACTTC
TRBV12-3/TRBV12-4	TRBJ2-7	TRBD1	few	CASSLNRGYEQYF	TGTGCCAGCAGTTTAAACAGGGGTTACGAGCAGTACTTC
TRBV7-9	TRBJ2-7	-	-	CASSPHNEQYF	TGTGCCAGCAGCCCGCACAACGAGCAGTACTTC
TRBV7-9	TRBJ2-7	-	-	CASSSLQGVGSYEQYF	TGTGCCAGCAGCTCGTTACAGGGAGTCGGATCCTACGAGCAGTACTTC
TRBV4-1	TRBJ2-5	TRBD1	-	CASSQEYGVGQGQETQYF	TGCGCCAGCAGCCAAGAATATGGTGTCGGACAGGGCCAAGAGACCCAGTACTTC
TRBV18	TRBJ1-4	-	-	CASSPRGLLATNEKLFF	TGTGCCAGCTCACCACGGGGACTACTCGCAACTAATGAAAAACTGTTTTTT
TRBV11-3	TRBJ2-7	TRBD1	-	CASSLFPGGYNEQYF	TGTGCCAGCAGCTTATTCCCAGGGGGCTACAACGAGCAGTACTTC
TRBV7-6	TRBJ2-3	TRBD2	-	CASSFTSGESDTQYF	TGTGCCAGCAGCTTCACTAGCGGGGAGTCTGATACGCAGTATTTT
TRBV7-7	TRBJ1-4	-	once	CASSLSGATNEKLFF	TGTGCTAGCAGCTTATCGGGGGCAACTAATGAAAAACTGTTTTTT
TRBV4-1	TRBJ1-5	TRBD1	-	CASSHRQGFSNQPQHF	TGCGCCAGCAGCCACCGACAGGGCTTTAGCAATCAGCCCCAGCATTTT
TRBV7-9	TRBJ2-3	-	-	CASSSGREQDTQYF	TGTGCCAGCAGCTCGGGCAGGGAACAAGATACGCAGTATTTT
TRBV30	TRBJ1-1	TRBD1	-	CAWRQGVTEAFF	TGTGCCTGGCGACAGGGGGTCACTGAAGCTTTCTTT
TRBV7-2	TRBJ2-7	TRBD2	-	CASSLDGSGGEQYF	TGTGCCAGCAGCTTAGACGGTAGCGGGGGGGAGCAGTACTTC
TRBV6-1	TRBJ2-7	-	-	CASSEGGGVYEQYF	TGTGCCAGCAGTGAAGGCGGGGGCGTCTACGAGCAGTACTTC
TRBV4-1	TRBJ1-6	-	-	CASSQERRQGGNSPLHF	TGCGCCAGCAGCCAAGAAAGGCGTCAGGGTGGAAATTCACCCCTCCACTTT
TRBV27	TRBJ2-7	-	-	CASNQGGDYEQYF	TGTGCCAGCAATCAAGGGGGGGACTACGAGCAGTACTTC
TRBV7-8	TRBJ1-1	TRBD1	-	CASSDDRVRNTEAFF	TGTGCCAGCAGCGATGACAGGGTCCGGAACACTGAAGCTTTCTTT
TRBV6-2/TRBV6-3	TRBJ2-2	-	-	CASSYLRANTGELFF	TGTGCCAGCAGTTACCTCAGGGCGAACACCGGGGAGCTGTTTTTT
TRBV18	TRBJ1-1	-	few	CASSQRQAQGTEAFF	TGTGCCAGCTCACAAAGACAGGCCCAGGGCACTGAAGCTTTCTTT
TRBV7-2	TRBJ1-5	-	few	CASSLNAPQSREYNQPQHF	TGTGCCAGCAGCTTAAACGCGCCGCAGTCCAGGGAATACAATCAGCCCCAGCATTTT
TRBV18	TRBJ2-3	-	-	CASSPVLVTPGTDTQYF	TGTGCCAGCTCACCAGTCTTGGTGACACCAGGCACAGATACGCAGTATTTT
TRBV18	TRBJ1-4	-	once	CASSPQDTREKLFF	TGTGCCAGCTCACCACAGGACACGCGCGAAAAACTGTTTTTT
TRBV11-1	TRBJ1-1	-	-	CASSSTGNTEAFF	TGTGCCAGCAGCTCAACAGGGAACACTGAAGCTTTCTTT
TRBV7-3	TRBJ1-2	-	-	CASSLGAGGYTF	TGTGCCAGCAGCTTAGGGGCAGGGGGCTACACCTTC
TRBV12-3/TRBV12-4	TRBJ1-5	-	-	CASMADSNQPQHF	TGTGCCAGCATGGCGGATAGCAATCAGCCCCAGCATTTT
TRBV7-3	TRBJ1-5	-	once	CASSFTLNQPQHF	TGTGCCAGCAGCTTTACTCTCAATCAGCCCCAGCATTTT
TRBV5-1	TRBJ2-7	-	once	CASSLVNHYVRQNSSEQYF	TGCGCCAGCAGCTTGGTAAACCACTACGTGAGACAGAACTCAAGCGAGCAGTACTTC
TRBV7-9	TRBJ2-5	TRBD2	-	CASSPQRGQETQYF	TGTGCCAGCAGCCCCCAGCGGGGTCAAGAGACCCAGTACTTC
TRBV12-3/TRBV12-4	TRBJ1-1	-	few	CASSWGVNTEAFF	TGTGCCAGCTCCTGGGGAGTGAACACTGAAGCTTTCTTT
TRBV7-8	TRBJ2-2	-	-	CASSLVAGTGELFF	TGTGCCAGCAGCTTAGTGGCGGGCACCGGGGAGCTGTTTTTT
TRBV5-4	TRBJ2-7	TRBD1	-	CASSLTGTGGKNEQYF	TGTGCCAGCAGCTTGACAGGGACAGGGGGCAAGAACGAGCAGTACTTC
TRBV9	TRBJ2-6	TRBD1	-	CASSVTSGQGSGANVLTF	TGTGCCAGCAGCGTAACGTCTGGACAGGGTTCAGGGGCCAACGTCCTGACTTTC
TRBV29-1	TRBJ1-1	-	-	CSVEDQGRKTEAFF	TGCAGCGTTGAAGATCAAGGGAGGAAGACTGAAGCTTTCTTT
TRBV5-8	TRBJ1-6	-	-	CASVRLNNSPLHF	TGTGCCAGCGTACGACTGAACAATTCACCCCTCCACTTT
TRBV29-1	TRBJ2-5	TRBD1	-	CSVVGQVRETQYF	TGCAGCGTTGTGGGACAGGTCCGAGAGACCCAGTACTTC
TRBV19	TRBJ1-4	TRBD1	-	CASKRGQGATNEKLFF	TGTGCCAGTAAGAGGGGACAGGGGGCGACTAATGAAAAACTGTTTTTT
TRBV19	TRBJ1-2	TRBD1	-	CASSTRQGANGYTF	TGTGCCAGTAGTACCCGGCAGGGGGCGAATGGCTACACCTTC
TRBV5-6	TRBJ1-6	-	few	CASGTGGREANSPLHF	TGTGCCAGCGGCACGGGGGGCCGTGAGGCTAATTCACCCCTCCACTTT
TRBV19	TRBJ1-5	-	-	CASSKVGGLNQPQHF	TGTGCCAGTAGTAAAGTCGGGGGACTCAATCAGCCCCAGCATTTT
TRBV28	TRBJ2-7	-	-	CASSLGGSYEQYF	TGTGCCAGCAGTCTAGGGGGTTCCTACGAGCAGTACTTC
TRBV5-1	TRBJ2-1	TRBD2	-	CASSLAPGSGGANEQFF	TGCGCCAGCAGCTTGGCCCCGGGGAGCGGGGGGGCGAACGAGCAGTTCTTC